Sequencing of this T cell receptor beta chain was carried out in a study of naive and memory T cell subsets. General observations from the study: Potentially, T cell activation and differentiation skew this RNA-based measurement.

Germline assignment: CDR1 MNHEY and CDR2 SVGAGI. The CDR3 covers 20 residues. The V segment lost 5 bases and the J segment 9 bases; nucleotides outside the gene matches: 22. Four PCR rounds used nested alpha and beta constant region primers plus the SP2 primer. TCRdb ran MiXCR on the 5' RACE reads and lists one entry per CDR3 protein. The sample includes about 48,000 distinct CDR3 sequences, approximately 4.5% of them seen just once. A UMI-containing oligonucleotide was joined by 3' ligation to the TCR cDNA template. About this clonotype itself: Its antigen remains unidentified.

The TCR comes from a female donor in good health. The chain uses TRBV6-5 and TRBJ2-1; 13 positions agree with TRBD2. CDR3 protein: CASSPPWALAGGPYSSEQFF. In DNA, the CDR3 is TGTGCCAGCAGTCCCCCATGGGCACTAGCGGGAGGGCCTTATTCGAGTGAGCAGTTCTTC.